The source of this T cell receptor (beta chain) is a study of T cells in Graves' hyperthyroidism and ophthalmopathy. Looking at the study overall: Specimen type is peripheral blood, collected at initial diagnosis prior to any treatment.

Worth noting for this clonotype: Its target is not known.

A patient was excluded if there was uncontrolled infection, other autoimmune disease, pregnancy or lactation. The CDR3 runs to 12 residues. The germline V and J ends were trimmed by 5 bases and 5 bases, with 9 bases remaining between them. In germline, CDR1 is MNHNS, CDR2 SASEGT. The CDR3 regions of TCR beta were amplified from RNA transcripts. During a first-round RT-PCR of the TCR CDR3, the HTBI primer set was used. TCRdb re-derived calls from the multiplex PCR reads in MiXCR, one entry per CDR3 protein. The data contain 330,000 or so distinct CDR3 sequences, about a sixth of them singletons. Study-wide results and limits: From stable hyperthyroidism, ophthalmopathy was set apart by a 13 V-J model. Ophthalmopathy onset followed model prediction by a median approximately 6.2 months.

The chain joins TRBV6-1 to TRBJ2-5; D call uncertain. The receptor comes from a woman in her thirties or forties with Graves' ophthalmopathy. Sequenced sample: blood. The CDR3 nucleotides read TGTGCCAGCAGTTGGGGTCCGGAGACCCAGTACTTC. Its protein product is CASSWGPETQYF.